The clone carrying this TCR beta chain appeared many times. Its antigen is currently unknown. Every sequencing run produced over 190 million TCR-beta sequences that came from 15-18 subjects. Each CDR3 protein gets one entry after TCRdb re-called the 5' RACE reads with MiXCR. The table lists some 47,000 distinct CDR3 sequences, 15% to 20% of them singletons, with 3.5% to 4.5% in the top ten. The data belong to a study of neurological immune-mediated disorders. CDR3 length equals 16 residues. Trimming left V 1 base short and J 2 bases short, with 14 bases between. Germline CDR1 and CDR2: LGHDT and YNNKEL (reference sequence). Among the participants, healthy controls were blood bank volunteers in Maryland, USA. The unsorted libraries originated from 2 million PBMCs kept at -80 C. Overall study results and limits: No expanded-clone CDR3 amino acid sequence recurred across subjects, suggesting private TCR-beta repertoires.

The origin of this receptor is a man aged 55 to 70 in good health. The sequenced material came from PBMCs. The chain combines TRBV3-1 with TRBJ2-5; D may be TRBD2 (6 bases). CDR3 sequence reads: CASSQASSGLQETQYF. The CDR3 nucleotides read TGTGCCAGCAGCCAAGCGTCAAGCGGGTTACAAGAGACCCAGTACTTC.